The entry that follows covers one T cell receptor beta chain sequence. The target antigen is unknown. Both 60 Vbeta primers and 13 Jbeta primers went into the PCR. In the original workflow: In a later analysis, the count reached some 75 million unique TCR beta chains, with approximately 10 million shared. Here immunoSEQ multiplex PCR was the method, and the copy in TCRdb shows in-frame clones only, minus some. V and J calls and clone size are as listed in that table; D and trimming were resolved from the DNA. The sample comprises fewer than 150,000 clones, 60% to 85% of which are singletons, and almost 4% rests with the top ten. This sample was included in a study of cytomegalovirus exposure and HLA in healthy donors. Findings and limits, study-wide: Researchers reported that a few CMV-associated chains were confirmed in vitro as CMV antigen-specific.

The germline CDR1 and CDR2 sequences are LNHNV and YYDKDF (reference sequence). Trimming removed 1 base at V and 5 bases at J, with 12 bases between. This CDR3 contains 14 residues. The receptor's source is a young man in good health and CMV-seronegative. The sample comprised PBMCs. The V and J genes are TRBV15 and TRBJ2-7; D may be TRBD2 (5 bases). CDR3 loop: CATSRVAGVDEQYF. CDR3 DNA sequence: TGTGCCACCAGCAGAGTGGCCGGGGTCGACGAGCAGTACTTC.